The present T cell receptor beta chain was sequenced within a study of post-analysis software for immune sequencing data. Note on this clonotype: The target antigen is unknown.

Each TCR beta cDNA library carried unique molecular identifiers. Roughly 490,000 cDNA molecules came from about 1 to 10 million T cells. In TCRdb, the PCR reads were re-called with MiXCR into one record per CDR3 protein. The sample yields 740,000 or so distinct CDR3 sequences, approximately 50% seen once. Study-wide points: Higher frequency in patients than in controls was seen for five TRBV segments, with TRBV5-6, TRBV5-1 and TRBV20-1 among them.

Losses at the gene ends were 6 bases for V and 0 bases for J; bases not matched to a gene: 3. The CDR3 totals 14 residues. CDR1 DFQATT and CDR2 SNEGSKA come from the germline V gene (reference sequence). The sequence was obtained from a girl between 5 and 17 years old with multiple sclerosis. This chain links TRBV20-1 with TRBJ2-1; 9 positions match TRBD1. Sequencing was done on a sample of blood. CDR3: CSARTGVSYNEQFF. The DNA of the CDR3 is TGCAGTGCCAGGACAGGGGTCTCCTACAATGAGCAGTTCTTC.